This T cell receptor (beta chain) was sequenced for a study of T cell responses to AZD1222 COVID-19 vaccine. The repertoire was sequenced with immunoSEQ multiplex PCR; TCRdb's copy has only in-frame clones and lacks some. The sample consists of roughly 170,000 clones, around 90% of them appearing once. As to this clone: Its antigen is unidentified. At one end the junction does not follow the germline gene, possibly because of a read error. The sample has other DNA sequences that encode this CDR3 too.

General study points: Along spike, vaccine-associated CD4 TCRs were found throughout, with dominance at 160-218 and 743-854.

This sequence originates from an adult in good health. This sample comprised peripheral blood, obtained on day 0 of AZD1222 vaccination.

CDR3 protein: CASSLEGRYGYTF. The DNA for the CDR3 is TGCGCCAGTAGCTTGGAGGGTCGGTATGGCTACACCTTC. V and J are TRBV5-1 and TRBJ1-2; D unresolved. CDR1 is SGHRS and CDR2 is YFSETQ in the germline V gene. This CDR3 region has 13 residues.